These 20 T cell receptor beta chains were sequenced from one sample in a study of blood T cell repertoires in COVID-19. The assay was immunoSEQ multiplex PCR, and TCRdb's table has in-frame clones only and misses some. The sample includes about 160,000 clones, over 80% of them seen just once. The source material was peripheral blood. The receptor set was obtained from a man aged 25 to 45 with COVID-19, enrolled during active disease.

The rearrangement uses TRBV11-2 and TRBJ2-1, with 7 bases identical to TRBD2. Germline assignment: CDR1 SGHAT and CDR2 FQNNGV. This CDR3 comprises 15 residues. V was clipped by 6 bases and J by 6 bases; unmatched bases: 11. The CDR3 nucleotides read TGTGCCAGCAGTGCGGGAGCGGGTGGAGGCAATGAGCAGTTCTTC. Translating gives CASSAGAGGGNEQFF.

The chain employs TRBV19 and TRBJ2-2; D is ambiguous. Germline CDR1 LNHDA, CDR2 SQIVND (reference sequence). There are 12 residues in the CDR3. Trimming took off 7 bases at V and 5 bases at J, with 8 bases between the two ends. DNA for the CDR3: TGTGCCAGTACCCATACTACCGGGGAGCTGTTTTTT. It yields the protein CASTHTTGELFF.

The CDR3, as DNA: TGTGCCAGCAGTGCGGCAGGCAGTTACGAGCAGTACTTC. Amino acid sequence: CASSAAGSYEQYF. The J gene is TRBJ2-7, the V gene TRBV25-1; D unresolved. Trimming stripped 4 bases from V and 4 bases from J, with 11 bases between. The CDR3 length is 13 residues. The V gene's germline CDR1 is MGHDK and CDR2 SYGVNS.

V is TRBV6-5 and J is TRBJ2-1; 12 nucleotides match TRBD2. Germline lookup yields CDR1 MNHEY and CDR2 SVGAGI. The CDR3 spans 13 residues. CDR3 DNA sequence: TGTGTCTCGGGGACTAGCGGGTCCAATGAGCAGTTCTTC. Its protein is CVSGTSGSNEQFF.

This sequence joins TRBV7-2 and TRBJ1-3; a possible D gene is TRBD1 (6 bases). There are 18 residues in the CDR3. The V and J ends lost 1 base and 0 bases respectively, with 16 bases between them. Germline V CDR1 and CDR2: SGHTA, FQGNSA. The CDR3 DNA reads TGTGCCAGCAGCTTAGTAGGGGGGGCAGGGGACTCTGGAAACACCATATATTTT. Its translation is CASSLVGGAGDSGNTIYF.

In its sample, this clone was seen once. This rearrangement joins TRBV19 to TRBJ1-1; D is perhaps TRBD1 (6 bases). Germline CDR1 and CDR2: LNHDA and SQIVND (reference sequence). Trimming removed 7 bases from V and 1 base from J, with 10 bases in between. CDR3 size: 13 residues. In DNA form, the CDR3 reads TGTGCCAGTAAGACACAGGGGAACACTGAAGCTTTCTTT. Amino acid sequence: CASKTQGNTEAFF.

This clone was seen only once. The chain employs TRBV27 and TRBJ1-4, with 8 bases that match TRBD1. The CDR3 runs to 19 residues. The V segment lost 2 bases and the J segment 7 bases; nucleotides outside the gene matches: 18. Germline V gene lookup returns CDR1 MNHEY and CDR2 SMNVEV (reference sequence). The CDR3 sequence: CASSLRIRNWTGLSEKLFF. The CDR3 nucleotides are TGTGCCAGCAGTTTACGTATAAGGAACTGGACAGGGTTGAGTGAAAAACTGTTTTTT.

The rearrangement uses TRBV27 and TRBJ2-1, with 7 bases identical to TRBD2. Trimming cost V 5 bases and J 9 bases; bases outside gene matches: 7. The CDR3 runs to 13 residues. Germline CDR1 and CDR2: MNHEY and SMNVEV (reference sequence). CDR3 in DNA: TGTGCCAGCAGTCCCCGGACTAGAGGTGAGCAGTTCTTC. Encoded protein: CASSPRTRGEQFF.

The chain has TRBV7-9 and TRBJ1-1; possibly TRBD1 for D (5 bases). CDR1 and CDR2 from the germline V gene are SEHNR and FQNEAQ (reference sequence). CDR3 length: 13 amino acids. Trimming removed 5 bases from V and 7 bases from J, with 14 bases in between. The CDR3 nucleotides are TGTGCCAGCAGCCTTGGCGGGGGGGATGAAGCTTTCTTT. Amino acids: CASSLGGGDEAFF.

The CDR3 is CASSLDPRGFNSPLHF. The DNA of the CDR3 is TGCGCCAGCAGCTTGGACCCAAGGGGTTTTAATTCACCCCTCCACTTT. J is TRBJ1-6 and V is TRBV5-1, with a possible D match to TRBD1 (5 bases). This CDR3 has 16 amino acids. Per the germline V gene, CDR1 is SGHRS and CDR2 is YFSETQ. The V end was cut by 0 bases, the J end by 6 bases, with 13 bases between.

The chain employs TRBV2 and TRBJ1-2; 9 bases are shared with TRBD1. The CDR3 extends over 14 amino acids. J gave up 8 bases and V 6 bases, and 10 bases lay outside the gene matches. From germline, CDR1 is SNHLY and CDR2 FYNNEI. The CDR3 here is CASRETRDREGYTF. For the CDR3, the DNA is TGTGCCAGCAGGGAGACCCGGGACAGGGAAGGCTACACCTTC. Looking up the rest from reference TRBV2 and TRBJ1-2 gives the full variable domain: EPEVTQTPSHQVTQMGQEVILRCVPISNHLYFYWYRQILGQKVEFLVSFYNNEISEKSEIFDDQFSVERPDGSNFTLKIRSTKLEDSAMYFCASRETRDREGYTFGSGTRLTVV.

The chain is built from TRBV30 and TRBJ1-4; a weak D match, TRBD1 (5 bases). Germline CDR1 reads GTSNPN; CDR2 reads SVGIG (reference sequence). Trimming pared 3 bases from V and 8 bases from J, leaving 13 bases between. The CDR3 has 13 amino acids. As DNA, the CDR3 is TGTGCCTGGAGAGGACAATCTGGCGAAAAACTGTTTTTT. Its protein product is CAWRGQSGEKLFF.

The chain couples TRBV27 to TRBJ2-7, with D perhaps matching TRBD2 (6 bases). Germline values: CDR1 MNHEY, CDR2 SMNVEV (reference sequence). The CDR3 totals 15 residues. The ends were cut back, 0 bases at V and 9 bases at J, with 18 bases in the middle. For the CDR3, the DNA is TGTGCCAGCAGTTTATCGCTAGGAGGGAAGGAATGGCAGTACTTC. Translation: CASSLSLGGKEWQYF.

This CDR3 reads CASSSWGGWTDTQYF. CDR3 bases: TGTGCCAGCAGCTCCTGGGGAGGGTGGACAGATACGCAGTATTTT. The gene calls are TRBV7-3 and TRBJ2-3; 7 nucleotides match TRBD2. Germline CDR1 and CDR2: SGHTA and FQGTGA. The CDR3 is made up of 15 amino acids. After removal of 4 bases from V and 3 bases from J, the junction contained 7 bases not matched to a gene.

The chain uses TRBV3-1 (or the pseudogene TRBV3-2) and TRBJ2-5; no clear D gene. From germline, CDR1 is LGHDT and CDR2 YNNKEL (reference sequence). V was pared by 4 bases and J by 12 bases, with 12 bases between. CDR3 length equals 11 residues. CDR3 coding DNA: TGTGCCAGCAGCCGTCGTGACTCCAAGTACTTC. Translated, it gives CASSRRDSKYF.

The chain is built from TRBV9 and TRBJ1-2; 9 nucleotides align to TRBD1. The V gene end was trimmed by 3 bases and the J gene end by 4 bases; junction bases not matched to a gene: 4. Germline V gene data show CDR1 as SGDLS and CDR2 as YYNGEE. This CDR3 is 14 amino acids long. As DNA, the CDR3 is TGTGCCAGCAGCGCATCGACAGGGGGCTATGGCTACACCTTC. Protein product: CASSASTGGYGYTF.

The V gene is TRBV4-1, the J gene TRBJ1-3; 8 nucleotides match TRBD1. The CDR3 loop spans 17 amino acids. Looked up from germline, CDR1 is MGHRA and CDR2 is YSYEKL. V lost 4 bases, J lost 7 bases, and 15 bases stayed unmatched. The CDR3 DNA follows: TGCGCCAGCAGCCCCTCCGGGGGGAACAGGGGGTGGAACACCATATATTTT. Amino acids: CASSPSGGNRGWNTIYF.

This clone is labeled as medium-sized (0.01 to 0.1%). The chain couples TRBV9 to TRBJ2-2, with D unclear. V lost 1 base and J 1 base, leaving 11 bases between the germline ends. The CDR3 extends over 16 amino acids. Per germline, CDR1 SGDLS and CDR2 YYNGEE. CDR3 region: CASSVYEVLNTGELFF. The DNA for the CDR3 is TGTGCCAGCAGCGTATATGAGGTTCTGAACACCGGGGAGCTGTTTTTT. Using reference TRBV9 and TRBJ2-2 for the parts outside the CDR3, the full variable domain is DSGVTQTPKHLITATGQRVTLRCSPRSGDLSVYWYQQSLDQGLQFLIQYYNGEERAKGNILERFSAQQFPDLHSELNLSSLELGDSALYFCASSVYEVLNTGELFFGEGSRLTVL.

The CDR3 sequence: CASSLLAGYSYEQYF. CDR3 sequence (DNA): TGTGCCAGCAGCTTACTAGCGGGATATTCCTACGAGCAGTACTTC. This chain uses TRBV6-5 with TRBJ2-7, with TRBD2 identical over 10 bases. With 6 bases clipped from V and 1 base from J, the junction kept 6 bases outside the gene matches. The germline V gene encodes CDR1 MNHEY and CDR2 SVGAGI. The CDR3 is 15 amino acids.

The J gene is TRBJ2-1, the V gene TRBV7-2; TRBD1 aligns across 9 bases. The CDR3 length is 15 residues. The trim removed 6 bases at V and 5 bases at J, leaving 8 bases unmatched. Germline loops: CDR1 SGHTA, CDR2 FQGNSA. The CDR3, as DNA: TGTGCCAGCAGTCGCACCGGGACAGGGCACAATGAGCAGTTCTTC. It encodes CASSRTGTGHNEQFF.